This T cell receptor (beta chain) was sequenced for a study of T cells in Graves' hyperthyroidism and ophthalmopathy. Study-wide results and limits: Most thyroid clonotypes that were expanded above 0.001 also turned up in blood.

This clonotype has ten or more counts. Antigen unknown. Trimming pared 0 bases from V and 4 bases from J, leaving 12 bases between. The CDR3 has 14 amino acids. Germline values: CDR1 DFQATT, CDR2 SNEGSKA (reference sequence). Patients with uncontrolled infections, other autoimmune diseases, pregnancy or lactation were excluded. RNA transcripts were the template for amplifying TCR beta CDR3 regions. The HTBI set primed first-round TCR CDR3 RT-PCR. TCRdb fed the multiplex PCR reads into MiXCR, producing one record per CDR3 protein. The data contain approximately 870,000 distinct CDR3 sequences, about 38% of them singletons.

This chain uses TRBV20-1 with TRBJ1-2; D may be TRBD1 (6 bases). Sequencing input: blood. This TCR came from a young man with Graves' hyperthyroidism. CDR3: CSARDRQAAYGYTF. The CDR3 coding sequence is TGCAGTGCTAGAGATAGACAGGCGGCCTATGGCTACACCTTC.